Each of the 19 T cell receptor beta chains below was sequenced from the same sample in a study of blood T cells in healthy people across ages (dated by TCRdb to between 2014 and 2017). The library was made by 5' RACE. TCRdb lists the instrument as Illumina HiSeq 2500. A second about 7 to 12 cycle PCR used a sample-barcoded 5' primer and a J-beta primer mix. The public reads were quality trimmed at Q25 with fastp and then assembled into clones with MiXCR by TCRdb, keeping productive beta chains. Every distinct CDR3 protein forms one entry, paired with its most common genes and DNA. Within this sample are 650,000 or so distinct CDR3 sequences, with over 40% of them counted one time only. The ten largest clones add up to less than 15% of the sample. Sequenced material: blood. These receptors were taken from a woman aged 80 or over in good health.

The chain recombines TRBV12-3 or TRBV12-4 with TRBJ2-7; D is perhaps TRBD2 (5 bases). The V end lost 7 bases, the J end lost 5 bases, and 9 bases lay between the germline ends. The CDR3 runs to 11 residues. The CDR3 nucleotides read TGTGCCAGCACAGCGGCCCACGAGCAGTACTTC. Protein product: CASTAAHEQYF.

Many counts were recorded for this clonotype. V and J are TRBV12-3 or TRBV12-4 and TRBJ1-6; D remains ambiguous. V was shortened by 1 base and J by 12 bases, with 13 bases between the two germline ends. This CDR3 comprises 14 residues. For the CDR3, the DNA is TGTGCCAGCAGTTTAGTCGGGCGGGCCGGACCCCTCCACTTT. Translated, it gives CASSLVGRAGPLHF.

The chain couples TRBV3-1 to TRBJ2-1, with D possibly matching TRBD1 (5 bases). Germline-derived CDR1 and CDR2 are LGHDT and YNNKEL (reference sequence). Trimming cost V 1 base and J 5 bases, with 6 bases left between them. This CDR3 is built from 13 residues. The CDR3 is CASSQVTDNEQFF. The DNA for the CDR3 is TGTGCCAGCAGCCAAGTGACAGACAATGAGCAGTTCTTC.

This clonotype was observed a handful of times. The CDR3 DNA sequence: TGTGCCAGCAGCCAGAGGGACAGGGGCTTCGGGGGCTACACCTTC. Translated, it gives CASSQRDRGFGGYTF. This chain connects TRBV14 to TRBJ1-2; 10 nucleotides line up with TRBD1. The CDR3 contains 15 residues. Looked up from germline, CDR1 is SGHDN and CDR2 is FVKESK. The V and J ends lost 3 bases and 8 bases, in that order; junction bases with no gene match: 9.

The V gene is TRBV3-1, the J gene TRBJ2-5; D may match TRBD1 or TRBD2 (5 bases each). Germline V gives CDR1 LGHDT, CDR2 YNNKEL (reference sequence). V lost 1 base and J 11 bases, leaving 20 bases between the germline ends. This CDR3 contains 15 residues. The CDR3 is CASSQVIGAGCEQYF. The CDR3 DNA reads TGTGCCAGCAGCCAAGTTATCGGGGCAGGATGTGAGCAGTACTTC.

In this sample, this clonotype turned up a few times. This chain uses TRBV10-2 with TRBJ2-5, with 10 bases identical to TRBD2. The germline CDR1 and CDR2 sequences are WSHSY and SAAADI. The CDR3 has 14 residues. Trimming at V came to 8 bases and at J to 0 bases, leaving 3 bases not matched to a gene. CDR3 sequence (DNA): TGCGCCAGCCGGACTAGCGGAAACCAAGAGACCCAGTACTTC. The encoded protein is CASRTSGNQETQYF.

The rearrangement uses TRBV7-9 and TRBJ2-1, with 7 bases that match TRBD1. Germline values: CDR1 SEHNR, CDR2 FQNEAQ (reference sequence). The junction had 10 bases not matched to a gene; V was cut back by 7 bases and J by 4 bases. This CDR3 comprises 15 residues. The CDR3 coding sequence is TGTGCCAGCACCCCGGGACAGAGCGTATACAATGAGCAGTTCTTC. Its translation is CASTPGQSVYNEQFF. Together with reference TRBV7-9 and TRBJ2-1, the CDR3 gives the full variable domain: DTGVSQNPRHKITKRGQNVTFRCDPISEHNRLYWYRQTLGQGPEFLTYFQNEAQLEKSRLLSDRFSAERPKGSFSTLEIQRTEQGDSAMYLCASTPGQSVYNEQFFGPGTRLTVL.

This clonotype has a handful of counts. A much bigger clone sits one base away, suggesting this may be a read error. The rearrangement uses TRBV15 and TRBJ2-5; D might be TRBD2 (5 bases). CDR1 and CDR2 (germline): LNHNV, YYDKDF (reference sequence). With 3 bases removed from V and 11 bases from J, the gap between germline ends came to 25 bases. The CDR3 is 16 residues long. The CDR3 loop is CATSSNNEGVGNEQYF. CDR3 nucleotides: TGTGCCACCAGCAGCAACAATGAGGGAGTGGGAAATGAGCAGTACTTC.

CDR3 amino acids: CASSFQMGETQYF. The DNA of the CDR3 is TGTGCCAGCAGCTTTCAGATGGGAGAGACCCAGTACTTC. The chain uses TRBV7-9 and TRBJ2-5; D not certain. Germline lookup yields CDR1 SEHNR and CDR2 FQNEAQ (reference sequence). The V gene lost 3 bases and the J gene lost 4 bases, with 9 bases spanning the gap. The CDR3 length is 13 residues.

This CDR3 reads CAISESRTGGYQPQHF. The CDR3 DNA reads as TGTGCCATCAGTGAGTCGAGGACAGGGGGCTACCAGCCCCAGCATTTT. The rearrangement joins TRBV10-3 to TRBJ1-5; TRBD1 matches 11 bases. The germline CDR1 and CDR2 sequences are ENHRY and SYGVKD. This CDR3 has 16 residues. Trimming cost V 0 bases and J 7 bases; bases outside gene matches: 5.

This clonotype was seen more than once but under ten times. The chain employs TRBV29-1 and TRBJ1-5, with 7 positions matching TRBD1. Germline trimming cut 5 bases from V and 5 bases from J; bases unmatched to any gene: 6. This CDR3 has 13 residues. Germline lookup yields CDR1 SQVTM and CDR2 ANQGSEA. Here the CDR3 DNA reads TGCAGCGTTTCCGACAGGGTCGATCAGCCCCAGCATTTT. The encoded protein is CSVSDRVDQPQHF.

This rearrangement joins TRBV7-2 to TRBJ2-2, with TRBD1 matching over 9 bases. CDR3 length equals 18 residues. The V segment lost 5 bases and the J segment 7 bases; nucleotides outside the gene matches: 17. Germline loops: CDR1 SGHTA, CDR2 FQGNSA. The CDR3 reads CASSQQTAGQGGGGELFF. In nucleotides, the CDR3 is TGTGCCAGCAGCCAACAAACCGCGGGACAGGGAGGAGGCGGGGAGCTGTTTTTT.

This clonotype was seen a handful of times. The chain uses TRBV5-1 and TRBJ2-2, with 8 bases that match TRBD2. The CDR3 runs 15 residues. The V gene end was trimmed by 4 bases and the J gene end by 3 bases; junction bases not matched to a gene: 5. The V gene's germline CDR1 is SGHRS and CDR2 YFSETQ. CDR3: CASSAGTSYTGELFF. The CDR3 region has the DNA TGCGCCAGCAGCGCCGGGACTAGTTACACCGGGGAGCTGTTTTTT.

This clonotype has only a few counts. This rearrangement joins TRBV7-3 to TRBJ1-2, with 7 positions matching TRBD1. The CDR3 extends over 13 amino acids. The germline CDR1 and CDR2 sequences are SGHTA and FQGTGA. After removal of 2 bases from V and 6 bases from J, the junction contained 3 bases not matched to a gene. DNA of the CDR3: TGTGCCAGCAGCTTAGACAGGGAGGATGGCTACACCTTC. Translating it yields CASSLDREDGYTF.

This clonotype has a count of ten or more. The chain uses TRBV4-2 and TRBJ2-3, with TRBD2 as a possible D gene (6 bases). The CDR3 loop spans 16 amino acids. Deletions cut 7 bases from V and 2 bases from J, with 19 bases between. Per the germline V gene, CDR1 is LGHNA and CDR2 is YNFKEQ. The CDR3, as DNA: TGTGCCAGCAACCGCCAACTAGCTGACAACACAGATACGCAGTATTTT. Translation gives CASNRQLADNTDTQYF.

As for this clonotype: An end of the junction does not agree with germline; a read error may underlie this. The V call is TRBV5-1, the J call TRBJ2-5, with D perhaps given as TRBD1 or TRBD2 (5 bases each). The germline V gene encodes CDR1 SGHRS and CDR2 YFSETQ. The CDR3 extends over 14 amino acids. The CDR3 reads CASSFRGNQETQYF. In DNA form, the CDR3 reads TGCGCTAGCAGCTTCCGGGGCAACCAAGAGACCCAGTACTTC.

This chain connects TRBV20-1 to TRBJ2-3; D uncertain. Germline values: CDR1 DFQATT, CDR2 SNEGSKA (reference sequence). V lost 1 base, J lost 6 bases, and 11 bases lay in between. CDR3 size: 13 residues. CDR3 residues: CSARVTVGDTQYF. As DNA, the CDR3 is TGCAGTGCTAGAGTTACAGTAGGGGATACGCAGTATTTT.

CDR3 nucleotides: TGTGCCAGCAGTCCATCCTCTCCCCTAGCGGCCCTCGGGGAGACCCAGTACTTC. It translates to CASSPSSPLAALGETQYF. The rearrangement joins TRBV28 to TRBJ2-7; 7 nucleotides agree with TRBD2. The J call may be in error: the DNA end matches TRBJ2-5 better. Looked up from germline, CDR1 is MDHEN and CDR2 is SYDVKM. The CDR3 loop spans 18 amino acids.

The V and J genes are TRBV2 and TRBJ2-2, with D tentatively TRBD1 (5 bases). Germline CDR1 and CDR2: SNHLY and FYNNEI. Trimming removed 6 bases at V and 7 bases at J, with 24 bases between. The CDR3 spans 17 residues. The CDR3 region is CASSPRAGIGFHGELFF. The CDR3 region has the DNA TGTGCCAGCAGCCCAAGGGCAGGGATTGGTTTTCACGGGGAGCTGTTTTTT.